Ten or more counts support the clone carrying this T cell receptor (beta chain). Its cognate antigen is unknown. Healthy Caucasians, and only they, were the donors. These data come from a study of identical twins. Study results and limitations: Rather than following the same donors, the conclusions depended on cross-sectional statistical analysis. Models underestimated TCR alpha sharing (out-of-frame) in monozygotic twins.

CDR3 length: 13 amino acids. The germline gives CDR1 LGHDT, CDR2 YNNKEL (reference sequence). The V gene end was trimmed by 4 bases and the J gene end by 4 bases; junction bases not matched to a gene: 2. Template switching created a universal primer site, and the cDNA included unique molecular identifiers. TCRdb redid the calling of the 5' RACE reads with MiXCR, one entry per CDR3 protein. The table has about 530,000 distinct CDR3 sequences, about 20% seen once. These data are also associated with another study on yellow fever vaccine responses in identical twins.

This TCR came from a woman under 30 in good health. V usage is TRBV3-1 and J usage is TRBJ2-5; 8 bases are shared with TRBD1. Source material: CD4+ T cells sorted from blood. The CDR3 loop reads CASSPGTGETQYF. CDR3 DNA sequence: TGTGCCAGCAGCCCCGGGACAGGAGAGACCCAGTACTTC.